This record covers a single T cell receptor (beta chain). These data are taken from a study of blood T cell repertoires in COVID-19. About the study: COVID-19 samples collected from the United States, Italy and Spain covered acute and convalescent phases.

Method: immunoSEQ multiplex PCR; TCRdb's copy keeps in-frame clones and lacks some. The sample consists of 250,000 to 350,000 clones, 70% to 85% of them appearing once. Enrolment of Seattle patients took place during active infection, and they were followed longitudinally. Germline values: CDR1 MDHEN, CDR2 SYDVKM. This CDR3 contains 15 residues. V was trimmed by 5 bases and J by 1 base, leaving 13 bases between them. Sequencing was done on a sample of peripheral blood. This receptor was taken from a human donor with COVID-19, enrolled during active disease. The donor label of this sample is uncertain. The chain has TRBV28 and TRBJ2-3, with D perhaps matching TRBD2 (5 bases). As DNA, the CDR3 is TGTGCCAGCAGTCCTGTGGGGAGAGGCACAGATACGCAGTATTTT. Protein sequence: CASSPVGRGTDTQYF.